Reported below is one T cell receptor (beta chain). Sequencing used immunoSEQ multiplex PCR; TCRdb keeps in-frame clones, though not all of them. The sample carries approximately 130,000 clones, around 87% recorded once. The sample belongs to a study of control samples from healthy donors and cancer patients. Trimming took 5 bases from V and 3 from J; bases not matched to a gene: 11. The CDR3 runs 18 residues. J is TRBJ2-2 and V is TRBV23-1; TRBD1 matches 11 bases. TRBV23-1 is marked as an open reading frame, function uncertain. This clonotype was sampled from a man aged 55-75 years in good health. Sequencing was done on a sample of blood. The CDR3 is CASSAPGQGVLYTGELFF. CDR3 bases: TGCGCCAGCAGTGCGCCGGGACAGGGGGTACTTTACACCGGGGAGCTGTTTTTT.